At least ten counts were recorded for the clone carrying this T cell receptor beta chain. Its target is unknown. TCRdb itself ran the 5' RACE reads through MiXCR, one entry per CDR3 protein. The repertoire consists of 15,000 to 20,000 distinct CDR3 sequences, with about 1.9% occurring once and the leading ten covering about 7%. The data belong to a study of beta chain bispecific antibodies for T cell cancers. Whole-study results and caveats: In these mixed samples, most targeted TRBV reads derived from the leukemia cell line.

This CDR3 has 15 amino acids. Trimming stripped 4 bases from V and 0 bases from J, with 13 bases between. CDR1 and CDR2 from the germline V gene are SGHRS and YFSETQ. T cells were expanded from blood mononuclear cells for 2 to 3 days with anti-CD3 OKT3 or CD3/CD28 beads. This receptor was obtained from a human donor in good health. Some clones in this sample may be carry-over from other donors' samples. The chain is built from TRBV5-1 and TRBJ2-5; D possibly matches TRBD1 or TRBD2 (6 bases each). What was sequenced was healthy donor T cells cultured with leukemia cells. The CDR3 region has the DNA TGCGCCAGCAGCCGAAAGAGGGGGGACCAAGAGACCCAGTACTTC. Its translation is CASSRKRGDQETQYF.